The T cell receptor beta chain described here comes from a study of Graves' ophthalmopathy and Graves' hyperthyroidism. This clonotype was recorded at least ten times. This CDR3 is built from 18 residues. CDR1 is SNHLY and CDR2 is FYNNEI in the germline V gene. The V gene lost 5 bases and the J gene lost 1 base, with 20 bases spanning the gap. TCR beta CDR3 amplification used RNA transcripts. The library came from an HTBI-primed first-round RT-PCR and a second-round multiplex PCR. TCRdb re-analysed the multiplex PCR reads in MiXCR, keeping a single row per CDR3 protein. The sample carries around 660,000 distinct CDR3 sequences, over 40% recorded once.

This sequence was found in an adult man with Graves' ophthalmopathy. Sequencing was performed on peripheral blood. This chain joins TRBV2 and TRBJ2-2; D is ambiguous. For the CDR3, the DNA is TGTGCCAGCAGTATCCTGGGCTCATTGGGTATGAACACCGGGGAGCTGTTTTTT. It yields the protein CASSILGSLGMNTGELFF.